These T cell receptor beta chains were read from a single sample in a study of blood T cell repertoires in COVID-19. The method was immunoSEQ multiplex PCR; TCRdb's version includes in-frame clones alone and lacks a portion of them. The table has 160,000 or so clones, roughly nine tenths seen once. The sample taken for sequencing was peripheral blood. These receptors all stem from a man in his fifties or sixties with acute or convalescent COVID-19. The CDR3 runs from the conserved cysteine through the conserved F or W. A D gene is named only where the DNA matches it firmly. Some rows have no size entry. The others give once, few or many, or a class for an expanded clone.

J: TRBJ2-2; size: NA; D: NA; V: TRBV5-6; DNA: TGTGCCAGCAGCGGAGTGAACACCGGGGAGCTGTTTTTT; CDR3: CASSGVNTGELFF
J: TRBJ2-3; size: NA; D: TRBD2; V: TRBV7-9; DNA: TGTGCCAGCAGCTTTAGGCTAGCGGGGGAATCAGATACGCAGTATTTT; CDR3: CASSFRLAGESDTQYF
J: TRBJ1-1; size: once; D: NA; V: TRBV2; DNA: TGTGCCAGCAGTACAGTTACCGACGCTGAAGCTTTCTTT; CDR3: CASSTVTDAEAFF
J: TRBJ2-2; size: NA; D: NA; V: TRBV18; DNA: TGTGCCAGCTCACCTATGGGGCCCGCGAACACCGGGGAGCTGTTTTTT; CDR3: CASSPMGPANTGELFF
J: TRBJ1-1; size: NA; D: NA; V: TRBV18; DNA: TGTGCCAGCTCGGGGCAGGGAACGGGGACTTACACTGAAGCTTTCTTT; CDR3: CASSGQGTGTYTEAFF
J: TRBJ1-6; size: NA; D: NA; V: TRBV6-1; DNA: TGTGCCAGCAGTGAAGCGCGCACCCCTGGGGCTTATAATTCACCCCTCCACTTT; CDR3: CASSEARTPGAYNSPLHF
J: TRBJ2-7; size: once; D: NA; V: TRBV12-3/TRBV12-4; DNA: TGTGCCAGCAGCACAATGGTCTACGAGCAGTACTTC; CDR3: CASSTMVYEQYF
J: TRBJ1-5; size: NA; D: NA; V: TRBV2; DNA: TGTGCCAGCGGAGGGAGGGCGGCGAATCAGCCCCAGCATTTT; CDR3: CASGGRAANQPQHF
J: TRBJ2-2; size: NA; D: TRBD1; V: TRBV7-9; DNA: TGTGCCAGTCGCTGGACAGGAAAGACCGGGGAGCTGTTTTTT; CDR3: CASRWTGKTGELFF
J: TRBJ1-1; size: NA; D: TRBD1; V: TRBV2; DNA: TGTGCCAGGATGGGACAGATGAACACTGAAGCTTTCTTT; CDR3: CARMGQMNTEAFF
J: TRBJ2-7; size: few; D: NA; V: TRBV7-9; DNA: TGTGCCAGCAGTTCCGGACAGATCTACGAGCAGTACTTC; CDR3: CASSSGQIYEQYF
J: TRBJ2-2; size: NA; D: TRBD1; V: TRBV7-2; DNA: TGTGCCAGCAGCCGCCCGACAGGGGGAGGCACCGGGGAGCTGTTTTTT; CDR3: CASSRPTGGGTGELFF
J: TRBJ1-1; size: NA; D: NA; V: TRBV12-3/TRBV12-4; DNA: TGTGCCAGCTACTACATGAACACTGAAGCTTTCTTT; CDR3: CASYYMNTEAFF
J: TRBJ1-2; size: NA; D: TRBD1; V: TRBV4-1; DNA: TGCGCCAGCAGTGCGGACAGGACCTCCTATGGCTACACCTTC; CDR3: CASSADRTSYGYTF
J: TRBJ1-2; size: NA; D: NA; V: TRBV5-1; DNA: TGCGCCAGCAGCTTGGATACCAGGGTTCATGGCTACACCTTC; CDR3: CASSLDTRVHGYTF
J: TRBJ1-2; size: NA; D: NA; V: TRBV19; DNA: TGTGCCAGTAGTAGCCCAGATGGCTACACCTTC; CDR3: CASSSPDGYTF
J: TRBJ1-4; size: NA; D: NA; V: TRBV10-1; DNA: TGCGCCAGCAGAGAGTCAAGCAGGGTTGATGAAAAACTGTTTTTT; CDR3: CASRESSRVDEKLFF
J: TRBJ1-2; size: NA; D: NA; V: TRBV10-1; DNA: TGCGCCAGCAGTGCACAGATAAACTATGGCTACACCTTC; CDR3: CASSAQINYGYTF
J: TRBJ2-3; size: NA; D: TRBD2; V: TRBV5-4; DNA: TGTGCCAGCAGCCCGAGGGTGGGGACTAGCGGGGGTGGGTATACGCAGTATTTT; CDR3: CASSPRVGTSGGGYTQYF
J: TRBJ1-1; size: NA; D: NA; V: TRBV6-2/TRBV6-3; DNA: TGTGCCAGCAGCCCCGGGGGTTGGAACACTGAAGCTTTCTTT; CDR3: CASSPGGWNTEAFF
J: TRBJ2-5; size: NA; D: NA; V: TRBV5-1; DNA: TGCGCCAGCAGCCCATCTACGGGGTACCAAGAGACCCAGTACTTC; CDR3: CASSPSTGYQETQYF
J: TRBJ2-7; size: NA; D: TRBD1; V: TRBV2; DNA: TGTGCCACCCGTACAGGACAGGCCTCCTACGAGCAGTACTTC; CDR3: CATRTGQASYEQYF
J: TRBJ2-3; size: NA; D: NA; V: TRBV7-7; DNA: TGTGCTAGCAGCTTAAACAGGGAGGGGGATACGCAGTATTTT; CDR3: CASSLNREGDTQYF
J: TRBJ1-4; size: NA; D: TRBD1; V: TRBV6-2/TRBV6-3; DNA: TGTGCCAGCAGTAACAGGGGGCTCGTGTATTTCGAAAAACTGTTTTTT; CDR3: CASSNRGLVYFEKLFF
J: TRBJ1-6; size: NA; D: TRBD1; V: TRBV4-2; DNA: TGTGCCAGCAGCCAAGTCGGAGGACAGGGGAATTCACCCCTCCACTTT; CDR3: CASSQVGGQGNSPLHF
J: TRBJ1-2; size: NA; D: NA; V: TRBV9; DNA: TGTGCCAGCAGCGTCGAGGGTAATAGGGGCTACACCTTC; CDR3: CASSVEGNRGYTF
J: TRBJ1-4; size: NA; D: TRBD1; V: TRBV18; DNA: TGTGCCAGCTCACAAGGACAGGGTTTCGAAAAACTGTTTTTT; CDR3: CASSQGQGFEKLFF
J: TRBJ2-7; size: NA; D: NA; V: TRBV4-2; DNA: TGTGCCAGCAGCCAAGGCCCGGGCGAGCAGTACTTC; CDR3: CASSQGPGEQYF
J: TRBJ1-5; size: once; D: NA; V: TRBV27; DNA: TGTGCCAGCAGGGGGCAGGGCCTCTATAGCAATCAGCCCCAGCATTTT; CDR3: CASRGQGLYSNQPQHF
J: TRBJ2-6; size: NA; D: NA; V: TRBV7-3; DNA: TGTGCCAGCAGCTTAGCCGCGACTGGTGGGGCCAACGTCCTGACTTTC; CDR3: CASSLAATGGANVLTF
J: TRBJ1-4; size: NA; D: TRBD1; V: TRBV10-2; DNA: TGCGCCAGCACCGCGGACAGGGGAAGTGGAAAACTGTTTTTT; CDR3: CASTADRGSGKLFF
J: TRBJ1-6; size: NA; D: NA; V: TRBV4-3; DNA: TGCGCCAGCAGCCAATTTCAGAATTCACCCCTCCACTTT; CDR3: CASSQFQNSPLHF
J: TRBJ2-2; size: NA; D: NA; V: TRBV5-1; DNA: TGCGCCAGCAGTCATCCCGGGGAGCTGTTTTTT; CDR3: CASSHPGELFF
J: TRBJ1-5; size: NA; D: TRBD1; V: TRBV7-2; DNA: TGTGCCAGCAGCTTAGTAGGACAGGGAGTTATTGCTCAGCCCCAGCATTTT; CDR3: CASSLVGQGVIAQPQHF
J: TRBJ1-2; size: NA; D: TRBD1; V: TRBV6-5; DNA: TGTGCCAGCAGCCAGTTGACAGGGACCTATGGCTACACCTTC; CDR3: CASSQLTGTYGYTF
J: TRBJ2-5; size: few; D: NA; V: TRBV5-1; DNA: TGCGCCAGCAGACCACCAAGGGGCGTCCAAGAGACCCAGTACTTC; CDR3: CASRPPRGVQETQYF